This TCR beta chain came from a study of beta chain features in type 1 diabetes. Investigators reverse transcribed all isolated RNA, so they sequenced expressed TCRB transcripts. Using immunoSEQ multiplex PCR, the repertoire was profiled, and TCRdb retains in-frame clones only, with some absent. The data hold hundreds of thousands of clones, with roughly a sixth observed a single time. CDR1 is MDHEN, CDR2 SYDVKM, per germline. The length of the CDR3 is 11 residues. V was shortened by 3 bases and J by 2 bases, with 2 bases between the two germline ends. This clone was picked up many times. Other DNA variants within this sample encode the same CDR3.

The genes are TRBV28 and TRBJ2-7, with D unclear. The TCR comes from a woman between 18 and 29 years old in good health. The sequenced sample consisted of naive CD4+ T cells from blood. The CDR3 is CASSLAYEQYF. CDR3 DNA: TGTGCCAGCAGTTTGGCCTACGAGCAGTACTTC. The whole variable domain, remainder taken from reference TRBV28 and TRBJ2-7, is DVKVTQSSRYLVKRTGEKVFLECVQDMDHENMFWYRQDPGLGLRLIYFSYDVKMKEKGDIPEGYSVSREKKERFSLILESASTNQTSMYLCASSLAYEQYFGPGTRLTVT.